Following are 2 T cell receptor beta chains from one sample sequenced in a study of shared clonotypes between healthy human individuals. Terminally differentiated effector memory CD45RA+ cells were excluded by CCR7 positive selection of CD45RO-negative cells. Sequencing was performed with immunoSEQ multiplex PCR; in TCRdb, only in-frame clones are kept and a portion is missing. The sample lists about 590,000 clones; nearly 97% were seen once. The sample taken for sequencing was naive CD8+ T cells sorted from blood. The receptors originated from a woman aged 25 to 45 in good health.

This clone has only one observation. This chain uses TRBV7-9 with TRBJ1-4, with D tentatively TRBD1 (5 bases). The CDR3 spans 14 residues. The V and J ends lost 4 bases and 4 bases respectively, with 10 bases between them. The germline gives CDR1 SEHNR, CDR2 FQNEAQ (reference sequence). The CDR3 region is CASSSDRFNEKLFF. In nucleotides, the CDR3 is TGTGCCAGCAGCTCCGACAGATTTAATGAAAAACTGTTTTTT.

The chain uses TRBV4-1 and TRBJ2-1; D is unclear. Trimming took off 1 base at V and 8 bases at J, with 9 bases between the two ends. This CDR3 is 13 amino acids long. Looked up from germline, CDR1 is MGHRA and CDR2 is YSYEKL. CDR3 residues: CASSQVPSYEQFF. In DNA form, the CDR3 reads TGCGCCAGCAGCCAAGTTCCCAGCTATGAGCAGTTCTTC.